This T cell receptor (beta chain) was captured in a study of blood T cells in healthy people across ages. This clonotype was counted at least ten times. Its antigen is unidentified. Every donor contributed 7.5 to 10 milliliters of peripheral blood by blood draw. Study results and caveats: Older individuals had lower TCR beta diversity per million T cells (the decline was roughly linear).

Per the germline V gene, CDR1 is SGDLS and CDR2 is YYNGEE. The CDR3 is 15 amino acids. Trimming took 3 bases from V and 0 from J; bases not matched to a gene: 3. Primers used in a second PCR of about 7 to 12 cycles were a sample-barcoded 5' primer and a J-beta primer mix. A tag from a template-switch adaptor with 12 random nucleotides marked each cDNA molecule. TCRdb processed the 5' RACE reads anew with MiXCR; each CDR3 protein has one entry. The data show more than 450,000 distinct CDR3 sequences, with roughly a quarter seen just once and over 3.5% held by the top ten. This sample was shared with a second study, whose subject was T cells of mothers and their children. That investigation notes: RNA was extracted, and all of it went into cDNA synthesis at 1.5 ug per 15 ul.

The sample consisted of blood. The clonotype originates from a boy younger than 10 in good health. The chain joins TRBV9 to TRBJ1-3; 7 bases map to TRBD1. The CDR3, as DNA: TGTGCCAGCAGCGGACAGGGCTACTCTGGAAACACCATATATTTT. This encodes CASSGQGYSGNTIYF.